Below are 32 T cell receptor beta chains sequenced from a single sample in a study of T cell responses to AZD1222 COVID-19 vaccine. Produced via immunoSEQ multiplex PCR; TCRdb's table is partial and in-frame only. Altogether more than 75,000 clones are present, about 90% being singletons, with the ten largest covering approximately 24%. Source: peripheral blood, taken on day 0 of AZD1222 vaccination. These receptors all stem from an adult in good health.

This sequence joins TRBV12-3 or TRBV12-4 and TRBJ2-5; D call uncertain. V was pared by 2 bases and J by 4 bases, with 2 bases between. The CDR3 contains 11 residues. The CDR3 is CASSLSETQYF. CDR3 sequence (DNA): TGTGCCAGCAGTTTATCAGAGACCCAGTACTTC.

The chain links TRBV27 to TRBJ2-7; 7 nucleotides match TRBD2. V lost 6 bases to trimming and J lost 3 bases; unmatched junction nucleotides: 8. Germline-derived CDR1 and CDR2 are MNHEY and SMNVEV (reference sequence). The CDR3 is 14 residues long. The CDR3 DNA reads as TGTGCCAGCAGCCCCCCGGGGGGAGACTACGAGCAGTACTTC. Translation: CASSPPGGDYEQYF.

The chain couples TRBV28 to TRBJ2-2; D uncertain. This CDR3 is built from 12 residues. Germline CDR1 MDHEN, CDR2 SYDVKM. The ends were cut back, 5 bases at V and 1 base at J, with 2 bases in the middle. The CDR3 sequence is CASSQNTGELFF. In DNA form, the CDR3 reads TGTGCCAGCAGTCAGAACACCGGGGAGCTGTTTTTT.

This clone was seen a single time. The CDR3 here is CAISGTGGTYGYTF. As DNA, the CDR3 is TGTGCCATCAGTGGGACAGGGGGTACCTATGGCTACACCTTC. This chain uses TRBV10-3 with TRBJ1-2; 10 positions agree with TRBD1. CDR3 length equals 14 residues. J lost 4 bases, V lost 4 bases, and 3 bases had no gene match. Germline values: CDR1 ENHRY, CDR2 SYGVKD.

The genes are TRBV19 and TRBJ2-3; TRBD2 matches 7 bases. The germline V gene encodes CDR1 LNHDA and CDR2 SQIVND (reference sequence). Trimming removed 7 bases from V and 2 bases from J; junction bases left unmatched: 15. The CDR3 consists of 17 residues. The CDR3 region has the DNA TGTGCCAGTACCTATAGTGGGGGACTAACATACACAGATACGCAGTATTTT. It yields the protein CASTYSGGLTYTDTQYF.

The chain uses TRBV7-3 and TRBJ2-3; D assignment may be TRBD1 or TRBD2 (5 bases each). Per the germline V gene, CDR1 is SGHTA and CDR2 is FQGTGA. The CDR3 sequence is 15 residues long. V shed 2 bases and J shed 4 bases, with 13 bases lying between them. The CDR3 DNA reads as TGTGCCAGCAGCTTACGCCAGCGAGGGGCAGATACGCAGTATTTT. This encodes CASSLRQRGADTQYF.

DNA of the CDR3: TGTGCCAGCAGTTTATCACTGGGGCAGGGGGTTGAGCCCCAGCATTTT. It translates to CASSLSLGQGVEPQHF. The chain employs TRBV28 and TRBJ1-5, with 7 positions matching TRBD1. Germline CDR1 MDHEN, CDR2 SYDVKM. The V gene end was trimmed by 1 base and the J gene end by 8 bases; junction bases not matched to a gene: 11. The CDR3 runs to 16 residues.

The chain has TRBV7-9 and TRBJ2-1; D ambiguous. The CDR3 has 13 amino acids. Germline CDR1 reads SEHNR; CDR2 reads FQNEAQ (reference sequence). Trimming stripped 6 bases from V and 9 bases from J, with 15 bases between. The CDR3 protein is CASRPTLRPEQFF. CDR3 in DNA: TGTGCCAGCAGACCAACCCTGCGTCCTGAGCAGTTCTTC. The complete variable domain, with remaining parts taken from reference TRBV7-9 and TRBJ2-1, reads DTGVSQNPRHKITKRGQNVTFRCDPISEHNRLYWYRQTLGQGPEFLTYFQNEAQLEKSRLLSDRFSAERPKGSFSTLEIQRTEQGDSAMYLCASRPTLRPEQFFGPGTRLTVL.

The rearrangement links TRBV5-4 to TRBJ2-7; D gene ambiguous. V was shortened by 5 bases and J by 2 bases, with 8 bases between the two germline ends. CDR1 is SGHNT, CDR2 YYREEE, per germline (reference sequence). The length of the CDR3 is 12 residues. The CDR3 is CASSRTPYEQYF. The CDR3 nucleotides read TGTGCCAGCAGTCGGACCCCCTACGAGCAGTACTTC.

The rearrangement uses TRBV2 and TRBJ2-3; D might be TRBD2 (5 bases). The CDR3 is 14 residues long. The V end lost 6 bases, the J end lost 6 bases, and 16 bases lay between the germline ends. CDR1 and CDR2 from the germline V gene are SNHLY and FYNNEI. The CDR3 DNA sequence: TGTGCCAGCAGAGCGGACTGGTCCCCCGATACGCAGTATTTT. Its translation is CASRADWSPDTQYF.

The chain couples TRBV5-5 to TRBJ1-3, with 10 bases fitting TRBD1. The V gene's germline CDR1 is SGHKS and CDR2 YYEKEE (reference sequence). The CDR3 is 18 residues long. The V and J ends lost 4 bases and 2 bases, in that order; junction bases with no gene match: 12. CDR3 residues: CASSPKRPGQGTGNTIYF. The CDR3 coding sequence is TGTGCCAGCAGCCCAAAGAGACCGGGACAGGGGACTGGAAACACCATATATTTT.

J is TRBJ1-1 and V is TRBV4-2; 9 bases map to TRBD1. CDR3 size: 17 residues. J was trimmed by 6 bases and V by 0 bases; bases with no gene match: 11. Per germline, CDR1 LGHNA and CDR2 YNFKEQ. CDR3 bases: TGTGCCAGCAGCCAAGAGGGAATGGGGACAGGGAGGGCTGAAGCTTTCTTT. Protein sequence: CASSQEGMGTGRAEAFF.

The chain is built from TRBV2 and TRBJ2-1; D is possibly TRBD1 (6 bases). CDR1 and CDR2 (germline): SNHLY, FYNNEI. Trimming took off 6 bases at V and 5 bases at J, with 17 bases between the two ends. The CDR3 spans 15 residues. The CDR3 region is CASSRTGAGDNEQFF. The CDR3, as DNA: TGTGCCAGCAGCCGGACCGGCGCAGGGGACAATGAGCAGTTCTTC.

V and J are TRBV6-5 and TRBJ2-2; no firm D call. The germline V gene has CDR1 MNHEY and CDR2 SVGAGI. The CDR3 totals 13 residues. V lost 0 bases to trimming and J lost 6 bases, with 5 bases between them. The CDR3 here is CASSYSRAGELFF. CDR3 in DNA: TGTGCCAGCAGTTACTCCCGTGCCGGGGAGCTGTTTTTT.

The rearrangement joins TRBV12-3 or TRBV12-4 to TRBJ2-7; weak D call: TRBD1 (5 bases). V lost 3 bases and J lost 4, with 10 bases in between. The CDR3 has 13 residues. The CDR3 protein is CASSLAGMYEQYF. In nucleotides, the CDR3 is TGTGCCAGCAGTTTGGCAGGGATGTACGAGCAGTACTTC.

This sequence joins TRBV2 and TRBJ1-5; D possibly corresponds to TRBD1 (5 bases). V lost 2 bases and J lost 9, with 11 bases in between. CDR3 length: 13 amino acids. Germline V gene lookup returns CDR1 SNHLY and CDR2 FYNNEI. The DNA of the CDR3 is TGTGCCAGCAGTGAATATGGGGGATGGCCCCAGCATTTT. It yields the protein CASSEYGGWPQHF.

V gene TRBV30 combines with J gene TRBJ1-5, with D maybe TRBD1 (5 bases). V was trimmed by 0 bases and J by 5 bases, leaving 14 bases between them. Germline lookup yields CDR1 GTSNPN and CDR2 SVGIG (reference sequence). This CDR3 comprises 15 residues. This CDR3 reads CAWSVRDQGYQPQHF. For the CDR3, the DNA is TGTGCCTGGAGTGTACGAGATCAGGGTTATCAGCCCCAGCATTTT.

The rearrangement joins TRBV27 to TRBJ2-3; 16 nucleotides agree with TRBD2. Germline V gene lookup returns CDR1 MNHEY and CDR2 SMNVEV (reference sequence). The trim removed 5 bases at V and 1 base at J, leaving 15 bases unmatched. The CDR3 is 21 amino acids. The CDR3 is CASSPPPGTSGRAGGTDTQYF. In nucleotides, the CDR3 is TGTGCCAGCAGTCCTCCTCCCGGGACTAGCGGGAGGGCCGGGGGCACAGATACGCAGTATTTT.

This chain connects TRBV30 to TRBJ2-7; possible D gene TRBD1, 6 bases. Trimming removed 4 bases from V and 2 bases from J, with 9 bases in between. CDR1 GTSNPN and CDR2 SVGIG come from the germline V gene (reference sequence). The CDR3 spans 12 residues. The DNA for the CDR3 is TGTGCCTGGATTGCAGGGGCCTACGAGCAGTACTTC. This gives the protein CAWIAGAYEQYF.

The V call is TRBV18, the J call TRBJ2-6; D is tentatively TRBD1 or TRBD2 (7 bases each). Looked up from germline, CDR1 is KGHSH and CDR2 is LQKENI. V gave up 8 bases and J gave up 1 base, with 12 bases separating them. The CDR3 sequence is 15 residues long. This chain's CDR3 is CASGGGQSGANVLTF. The CDR3 bases are TGTGCCAGCGGCGGGGGACAGTCTGGGGCCAACGTCCTGACTTTC.

This chain joins TRBV19 and TRBJ1-5; D possibly corresponds to TRBD1 (6 bases). Trimming removed 3 bases at V and 5 bases at J, with 8 bases between. Germline V gene data show CDR1 as LNHDA and CDR2 as SQIVND (reference sequence). The CDR3 length is 13 residues. Written as DNA, the CDR3 is TGTGCCAGTAGTATGGACAGTTATCAGCCCCAGCATTTT. Translation: CASSMDSYQPQHF.

The CDR3, as DNA: TGTGCCAGCAGTCCCAGCGAGCCCTATCAGCCCCAGCATTTT. It encodes CASSPSEPYQPQHF. The rearrangement links TRBV7-2 to TRBJ1-5; D not resolved. The CDR3 is 14 residues long. In germline, CDR1 is SGHTA, CDR2 FQGNSA. The V end was cut by 6 bases, the J end by 5 bases, with 14 bases between.

J is TRBJ2-3 and V is TRBV7-6; TRBD1 might be the D (6 bases). CDR3 size: 16 residues. The V end lost 8 bases, the J end lost 2 bases, and 20 bases lay between the germline ends. Germline assignment: CDR1 SGHVS and CDR2 FNYEAQ. In DNA, the CDR3 is TGTGCCAGCTCAAGATACAGGGTTGAGAACACAGATACGCAGTATTTT. It yields the protein CASSRYRVENTDTQYF.

This clone was detected once. The chain carries TRBV5-8 and TRBJ1-5, with D hard to call. V dropped 0 bases and J dropped 7 bases, with 8 bases sitting between them. The length of the CDR3 is 13 residues. Germline values: CDR1 SGHTS, CDR2 YDEGEE. The CDR3 spells CASSLGARQPQHF. CDR3 sequence (DNA): TGTGCCAGCAGCTTGGGGGCGAGACAGCCCCAGCATTTT.

This chain connects TRBV11-2 to TRBJ2-7; TRBD2 matches at 12 bases. V was pared by 3 bases and J by 4 bases, with 4 bases of the junction left unmatched. The germline gives CDR1 SGHAT, CDR2 FQNNGV. This CDR3 has 15 amino acids. CDR3 nucleotides: TGTGCCAGCAGCTTCACGACTAGCGGGAGTTACGAGCAGTACTTC. As protein: CASSFTTSGSYEQYF.

The V gene is TRBV4-2, the J gene TRBJ1-6; D gene unclear. This CDR3 contains 15 residues. Trimming stripped 0 bases from V and 0 bases from J, with 3 bases between. The germline gives CDR1 LGHNA, CDR2 YNFKEQ. In DNA form, the CDR3 reads TGTGCCAGCAGCCAAGACAGCTCCTATAATTCACCCCTCCACTTT. This gives the protein CASSQDSSYNSPLHF.

This chain connects TRBV4-3 to TRBJ2-7, with TRBD1 matching 9 bases. Germline V gene data show CDR1 as LGHNA and CDR2 as YSLEER. Losses at the gene ends were 3 bases for V and 2 bases for J; bases not matched to a gene: 14. The CDR3 is made up of 18 amino acids. CDR3 in amino acids: CASSHALPRGTGTYEQYF. CDR3 in DNA: TGCGCCAGCAGCCATGCACTCCCTCGGGGGACAGGGACCTACGAGCAGTACTTC.

In nucleotides, the CDR3 is TGTGCCACCAGTGCGGGACCCCAACCTAGTTCACCCCTCCACTTT. Translated, it gives CATSAGPQPSSPLHF. This chain links TRBV24-1 with TRBJ1-6; tentatively, D is TRBD1 (5 bases). The CDR3 runs to 15 residues. From germline, CDR1 is KGHDR and CDR2 SFDVKD. V was pared by 5 bases and J by 9 bases, with 16 bases between.

The V and J genes are TRBV11-2 and TRBJ1-2; D unclear. This CDR3 region has 15 residues. Per germline, CDR1 SGHAT and CDR2 FQNNGV. Trimming removed 0 bases at V and 2 bases at J, with 10 bases between. CDR3 nucleotide sequence: TGTGCCAGCAGCTTAGATCCTCAGAAGAACTATGGCTACACCTTC. It specifies CASSLDPQKNYGYTF.

This clone came up once. The chain combines TRBV5-6 with TRBJ2-1, with a tentative D call TRBD2 (6 bases). V was shortened by 1 base and J by 6 bases, with 14 bases between the two germline ends. CDR1 and CDR2 (germline): SGHDT, YYEEEE. The CDR3 sequence is 15 residues long. CDR3: CASSLSLARGNEQFF. CDR3 in DNA: TGTGCCAGCAGCTTGTCCCTAGCGAGAGGCAATGAGCAGTTCTTC. Using reference TRBV5-6 and TRBJ2-1 for the parts outside the CDR3, the full variable domain is DAGVTQSPTHLIKTRGQQVTLRCSPKSGHDTVSWYQQALGQGPQFIFQYYEEEERQRGNFPDRFSGHQFPNYSSELNVNALLLGDSALYLCASSLSLARGNEQFFGPGTRLTVL.

This chain joins TRBV6-2 or TRBV6-3 and TRBJ1-3; D possibly corresponds to TRBD1 (6 bases). This CDR3 has 14 residues. Germline V lookup: CDR1 MNHEY, CDR2 SVGEGT. Deletions cut 1 base from V and 2 bases from J, with 6 bases between. The DNA for the CDR3 is TGTGCCAGCAGTTACTGGGGGCCTGGAAACACCATATATTTT. Residues: CASSYWGPGNTIYF.

The rearrangement joins TRBV5-1 to TRBJ2-7; 11 bases align to TRBD1. This CDR3 is built from 14 residues. Germline CDR1 reads SGHRS; CDR2 reads YFSETQ. The V segment lost 5 bases and the J segment 4 bases; nucleotides outside the gene matches: 5. The CDR3 bases are TGCGCCAGCAGTAGCGGGACAGGGGGTTACGAGCAGTACTTC. It yields the protein CASSSGTGGYEQYF.